This T cell receptor (beta chain) appears in the sequencing data of a study of early stage breast cancer tumors. For the study at large: Average read coverage per sample was approximately 10-fold. General study findings and limits: Tumor and normal breast were distinguished via blood comparison in about 90% of the 16 patients.

A note on this clone: Its specificity is not known.

CDR1 KGHSH and CDR2 LQKENI come from the germline V gene. CDR3 size: 15 residues. Trimming shortened V by 4 bases and J by 2 bases, and 9 bases separated the two germline ends. Clones were sequenced by immunoSEQ multiplex PCR, and TCRdb holds only the in-frame ones, with some missing. The sample shows just over 70,000 clones, approximately 79% of them seen only once. The gene calls are TRBV18 and TRBJ2-6; D perhaps matches TRBD1 (5 bases). The clonotype comes from a person aged 55 to 70 with breast cancer. The specimen was blood. CDR3 sequence reads: CASSQEGAGANVLTF. The CDR3, as DNA: TGTGCCAGCTCACAAGAAGGGGCTGGGGCCAACGTCCTGACTTTC.